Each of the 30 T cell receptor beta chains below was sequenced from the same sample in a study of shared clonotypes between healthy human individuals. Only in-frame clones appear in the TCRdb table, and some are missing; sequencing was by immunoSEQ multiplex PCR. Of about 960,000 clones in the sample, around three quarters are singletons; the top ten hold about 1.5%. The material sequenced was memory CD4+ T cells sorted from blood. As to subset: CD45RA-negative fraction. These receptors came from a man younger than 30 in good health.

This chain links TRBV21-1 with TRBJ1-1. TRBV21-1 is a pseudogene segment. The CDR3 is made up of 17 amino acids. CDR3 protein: CASSKKSRGLVNTEAFF. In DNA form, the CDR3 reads TGTGCCAGCAGCAAAAAAAGCCGGGGGCTGGTGAACACTGAAGCTTTCTTT.

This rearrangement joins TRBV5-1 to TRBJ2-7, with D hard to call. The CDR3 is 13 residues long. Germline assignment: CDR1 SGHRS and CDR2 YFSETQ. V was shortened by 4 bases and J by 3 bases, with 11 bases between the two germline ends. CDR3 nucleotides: TGCGCCAGCAGCCGAGACCTCCTCTACGAGCAGTACTTC. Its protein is CASSRDLLYEQYF.

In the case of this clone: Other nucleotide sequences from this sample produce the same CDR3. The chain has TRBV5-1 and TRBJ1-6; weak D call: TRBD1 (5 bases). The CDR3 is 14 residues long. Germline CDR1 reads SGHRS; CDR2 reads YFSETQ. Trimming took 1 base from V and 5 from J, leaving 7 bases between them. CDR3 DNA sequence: TGCGCCAGCAGCTTGACAGGAGATAATTCACCCCTCCACTTT. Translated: CASSLTGDNSPLHF.

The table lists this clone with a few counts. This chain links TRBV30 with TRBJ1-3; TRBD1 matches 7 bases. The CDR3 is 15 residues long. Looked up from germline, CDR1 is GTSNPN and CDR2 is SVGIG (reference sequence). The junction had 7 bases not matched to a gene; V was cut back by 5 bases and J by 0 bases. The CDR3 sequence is CAWATGVISGNTIYF. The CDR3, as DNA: TGTGCCTGGGCCACAGGGGTAATCTCTGGAAACACCATATATTTT.

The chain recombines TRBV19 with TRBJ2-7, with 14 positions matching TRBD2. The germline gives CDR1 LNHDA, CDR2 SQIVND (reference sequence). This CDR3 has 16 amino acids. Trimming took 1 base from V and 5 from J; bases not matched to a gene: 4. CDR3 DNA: TGTGCCAGTAGTATAGGGGGACTAGCGGGAGACCACGAGCAGTACTTC. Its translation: CASSIGGLAGDHEQYF.

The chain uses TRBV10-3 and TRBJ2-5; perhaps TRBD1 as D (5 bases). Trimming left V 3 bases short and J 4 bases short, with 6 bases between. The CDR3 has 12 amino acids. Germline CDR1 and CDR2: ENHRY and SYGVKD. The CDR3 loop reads CAISEGVETQYF. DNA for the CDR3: TGTGCCATCAGTGAAGGGGTAGAGACCCAGTACTTC.

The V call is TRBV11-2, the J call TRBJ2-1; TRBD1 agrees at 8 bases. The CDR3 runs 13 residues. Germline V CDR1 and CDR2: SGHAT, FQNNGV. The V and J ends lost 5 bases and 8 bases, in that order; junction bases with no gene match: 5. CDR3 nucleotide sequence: TGTGCCAGCAGCGCGAACAGGGGGGATGAGCAGTTCTTC. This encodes CASSANRGDEQFF.

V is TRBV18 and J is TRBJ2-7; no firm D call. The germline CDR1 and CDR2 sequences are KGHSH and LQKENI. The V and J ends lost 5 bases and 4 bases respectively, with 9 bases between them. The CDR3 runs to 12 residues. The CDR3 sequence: CASSGMGYEQYF. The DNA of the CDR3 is TGTGCCAGCTCAGGCATGGGTTACGAGCAGTACTTC. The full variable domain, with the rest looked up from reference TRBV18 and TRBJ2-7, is NAGVMQNPRHLVRRRGQEARLRCSPMKGHSHVYWYRQLPEEGLKFMVYLQKENIIDESGMPKERFSAEFPKEGPSILRIQQVVRGDSAAYFCASSGMGYEQYFGPGTRLTVT.

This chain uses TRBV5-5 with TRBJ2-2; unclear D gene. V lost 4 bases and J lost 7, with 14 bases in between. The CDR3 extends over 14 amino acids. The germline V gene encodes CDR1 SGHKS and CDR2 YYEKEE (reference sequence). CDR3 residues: CASSQIITNGELFF. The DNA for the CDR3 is TGTGCCAGCAGCCAGATCATCACAAACGGGGAGCTGTTTTTT.

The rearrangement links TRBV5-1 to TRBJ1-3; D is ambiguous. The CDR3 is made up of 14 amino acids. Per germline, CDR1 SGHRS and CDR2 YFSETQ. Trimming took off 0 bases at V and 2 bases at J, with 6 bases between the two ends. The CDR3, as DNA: TGCGCCAGCAGCTTGGACATTACTGGAAACACCATATATTTT. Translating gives CASSLDITGNTIYF.

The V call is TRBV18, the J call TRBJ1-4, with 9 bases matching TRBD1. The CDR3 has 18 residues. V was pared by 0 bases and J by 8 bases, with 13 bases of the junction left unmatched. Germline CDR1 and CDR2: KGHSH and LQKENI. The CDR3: CASSPPGQGQTRGEKLFF. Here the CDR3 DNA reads TGTGCCAGCTCACCACCGGGACAGGGACAGACAAGGGGAGAAAAACTGTTTTTT. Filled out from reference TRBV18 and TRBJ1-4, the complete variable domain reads NAGVMQNPRHLVRRRGQEARLRCSPMKGHSHVYWYRQLPEEGLKFMVYLQKENIIDESGMPKERFSAEFPKEGPSILRIQQVVRGDSAAYFCASSPPGQGQTRGEKLFFGSGTQLSVL.

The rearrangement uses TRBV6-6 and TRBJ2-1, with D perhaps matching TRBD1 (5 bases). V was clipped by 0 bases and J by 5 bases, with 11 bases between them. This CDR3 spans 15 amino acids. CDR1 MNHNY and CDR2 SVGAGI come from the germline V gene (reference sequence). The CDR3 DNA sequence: TGTGCCAGCAGTTACTCGCAGGGATCAAACAATGAGCAGTTCTTC. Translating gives CASSYSQGSNNEQFF.

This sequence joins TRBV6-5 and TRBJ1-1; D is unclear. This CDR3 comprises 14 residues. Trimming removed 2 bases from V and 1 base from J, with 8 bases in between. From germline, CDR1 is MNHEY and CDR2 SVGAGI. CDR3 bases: TGTGCCAGCAGTTACGGCATGAGGAACACTGAAGCTTTCTTT. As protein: CASSYGMRNTEAFF.

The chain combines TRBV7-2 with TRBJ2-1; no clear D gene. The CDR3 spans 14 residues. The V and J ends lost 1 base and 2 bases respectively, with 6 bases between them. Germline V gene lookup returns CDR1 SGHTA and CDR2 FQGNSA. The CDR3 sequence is CASSLGYAYNEQFF. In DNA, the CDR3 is TGTGCCAGCAGCTTAGGTTATGCCTACAATGAGCAGTTCTTC.

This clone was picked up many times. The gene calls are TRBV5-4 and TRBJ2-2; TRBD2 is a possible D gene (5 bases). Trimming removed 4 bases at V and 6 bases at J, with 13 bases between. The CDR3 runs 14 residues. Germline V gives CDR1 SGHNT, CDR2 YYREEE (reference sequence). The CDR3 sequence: CASSRMADSGELFF. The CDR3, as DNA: TGTGCCAGCAGCCGGATGGCGGACTCCGGGGAGCTGTTTTTT.

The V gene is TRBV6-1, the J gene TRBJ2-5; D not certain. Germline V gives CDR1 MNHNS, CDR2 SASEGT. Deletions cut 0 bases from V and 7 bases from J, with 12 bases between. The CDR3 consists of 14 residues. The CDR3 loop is CASSEAAVLGTQYF. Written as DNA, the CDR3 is TGTGCCAGCAGTGAAGCGGCGGTGCTGGGGACCCAGTACTTC.

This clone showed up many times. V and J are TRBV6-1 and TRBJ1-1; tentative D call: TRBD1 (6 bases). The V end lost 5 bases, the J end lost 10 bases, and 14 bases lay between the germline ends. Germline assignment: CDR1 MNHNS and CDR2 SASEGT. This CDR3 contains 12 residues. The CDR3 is CASSQEQGGAFF. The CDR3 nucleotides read TGTGCCAGCAGTCAAGAACAGGGTGGAGCTTTCTTT.

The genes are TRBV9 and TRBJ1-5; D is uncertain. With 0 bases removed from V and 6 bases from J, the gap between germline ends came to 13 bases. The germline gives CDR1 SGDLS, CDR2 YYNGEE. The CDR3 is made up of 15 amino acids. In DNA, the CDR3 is TGTGCCAGCAGCGTAGGTGGGTCAGACACTCAGCCCCAGCATTTT. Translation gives CASSVGGSDTQPQHF.

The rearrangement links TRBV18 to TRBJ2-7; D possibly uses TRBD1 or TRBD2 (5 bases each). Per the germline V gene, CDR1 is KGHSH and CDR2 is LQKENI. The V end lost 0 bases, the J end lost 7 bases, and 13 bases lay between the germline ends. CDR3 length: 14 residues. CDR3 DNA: TGTGCCAGCTCACCACCTACGGGGACCTGGGAGCAGTACTTC. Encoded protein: CASSPPTGTWEQYF.

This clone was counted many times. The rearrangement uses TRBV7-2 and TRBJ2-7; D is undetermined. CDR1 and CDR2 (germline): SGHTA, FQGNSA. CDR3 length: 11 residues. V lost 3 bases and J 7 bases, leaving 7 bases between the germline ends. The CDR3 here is CASSFAREQYF. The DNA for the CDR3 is TGTGCCAGCAGCTTCGCCCGGGAGCAGTACTTC.

CDR3 loop: CASSQGLTGAGYGYTF. The DNA of the CDR3 is TGCGCCAGCAGCCAGGGCCTAACAGGGGCGGGCTATGGCTACACCTTC. V usage is TRBV4-1 and J usage is TRBJ1-2; 7 nucleotides agree with TRBD1. Trimming removed 3 bases from V and 4 bases from J; junction bases left unmatched: 11. CDR1 MGHRA and CDR2 YSYEKL come from the germline V gene. The CDR3 is made up of 16 amino acids.

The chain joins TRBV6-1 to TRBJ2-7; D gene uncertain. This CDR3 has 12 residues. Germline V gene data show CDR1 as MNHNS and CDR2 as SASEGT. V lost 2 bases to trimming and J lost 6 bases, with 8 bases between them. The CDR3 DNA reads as TGTGCCAGCAGTGAACAAGGCGGCGAGCAGTACTTC. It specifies CASSEQGGEQYF.

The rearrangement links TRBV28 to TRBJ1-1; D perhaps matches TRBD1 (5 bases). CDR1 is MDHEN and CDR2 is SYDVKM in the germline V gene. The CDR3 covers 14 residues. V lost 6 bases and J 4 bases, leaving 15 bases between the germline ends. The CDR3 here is CASRNEGLITEAFF. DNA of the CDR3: TGTGCCAGCAGGAACGAGGGGTTGATCACTGAAGCTTTCTTT.

CDR3 sequence: CASSEVGGFQNIQYF. The DNA of the CDR3 is TGTGCCAGCAGTGAAGTCGGGGGGTTCCAAAACATTCAGTACTTC. The chain couples TRBV2 to TRBJ2-4; 7 nucleotides match TRBD2. This CDR3 has 15 amino acids. Looked up from germline, CDR1 is SNHLY and CDR2 is FYNNEI. V lost 1 base, J lost 5 bases, and 5 bases stayed unmatched.

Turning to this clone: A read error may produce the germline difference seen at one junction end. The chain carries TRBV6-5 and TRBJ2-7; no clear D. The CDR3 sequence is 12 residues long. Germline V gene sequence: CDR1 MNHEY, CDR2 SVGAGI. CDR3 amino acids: CATSATSSEQYF. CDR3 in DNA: TGTGCTACCAGCGCAACCTCCTCCGAGCAGTACTTC.

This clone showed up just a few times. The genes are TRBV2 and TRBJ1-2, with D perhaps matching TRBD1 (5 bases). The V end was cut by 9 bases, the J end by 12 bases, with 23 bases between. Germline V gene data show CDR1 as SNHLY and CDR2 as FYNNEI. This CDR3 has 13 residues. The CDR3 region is CARSRDPPRGDTF. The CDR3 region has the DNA TGTGCCAGAAGCCGGGACCCTCCTCGAGGGGACACCTTC.

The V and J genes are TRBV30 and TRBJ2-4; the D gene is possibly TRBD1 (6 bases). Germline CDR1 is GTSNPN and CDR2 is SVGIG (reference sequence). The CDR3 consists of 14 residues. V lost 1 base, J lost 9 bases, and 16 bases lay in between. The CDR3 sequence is CAWSAGQLRGIQYF. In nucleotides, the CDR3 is TGTGCCTGGAGTGCAGGACAGTTAAGAGGCATTCAGTACTTC.

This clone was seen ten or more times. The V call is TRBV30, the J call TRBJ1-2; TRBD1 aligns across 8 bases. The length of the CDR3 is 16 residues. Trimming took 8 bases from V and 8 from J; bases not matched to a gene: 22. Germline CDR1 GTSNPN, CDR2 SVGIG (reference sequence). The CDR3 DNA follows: TGTGCCCTACAGAGGACAGGGAGCGGGAGTGGATGGGGCTACACCTTC. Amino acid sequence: CALQRTGSGSGWGYTF. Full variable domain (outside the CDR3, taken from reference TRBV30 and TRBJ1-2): SQTIHQWPATLVQPVGSPLSLECTVEGTSNPNLYWYRQAAGRGLQLLFYSVGIGQISSEVPQNLSASRPQDRQFILSSKKLLLSDSGFYLCALQRTGSGSGWGYTFGSGTRLTVV.

Here the CDR3 reads CTADGNYGYTF. CDR3 nucleotide sequence: TGCACCGCGGATGGGAACTATGGCTACACCTTC. The V call is TRBV20-1, the J call TRBJ1-2; no clear D. Germline lookup yields CDR1 DFQATT and CDR2 SNEGSKA (reference sequence). The CDR3 length is 11 residues.

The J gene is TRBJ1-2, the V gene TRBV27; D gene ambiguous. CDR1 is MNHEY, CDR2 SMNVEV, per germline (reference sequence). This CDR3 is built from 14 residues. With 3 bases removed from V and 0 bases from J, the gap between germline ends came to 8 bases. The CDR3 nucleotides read TGTGCCAGCAGTTTGACTGATACTAACTATGGCTACACCTTC. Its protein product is CASSLTDTNYGYTF.